The 21 T cell receptor beta chains presented below share a single source sample, sequenced in a study of blood T cells in healthy people across ages (dated by TCRdb to about 2015). Receptor libraries were prepared by 5' RACE. Reads for this sample came from an Illumina HiSeq 2500. A second about 7 to 12 cycle PCR used a sample-barcoded 5' primer and a J-beta primer mix. The raw public reads went through TCRdb reprocessing: fastp at Q25, MiXCR clone calling, in-frame beta chains kept. All rows with the same CDR3 protein become a single entry with the most common DNA and genes. Across this sample there are a few hundred thousand distinct CDR3 sequences, with roughly 28% seen only once. 15% to 20% of the sample goes to the ten largest clones. The sample consisted of blood. Receptors were obtained from a woman aged 65 to 85 in good health.

The V gene is TRBV20-1, the J gene TRBJ2-1; D perhaps matches TRBD1 (5 bases). The J call may be incorrect, as the DNA end agrees better with TRBJ2-7. Per germline, CDR1 DFQATT and CDR2 SNEGSKA (reference sequence). The CDR3 extends over 16 amino acids. CDR3 nucleotides: TGCAGTGCTAGAGATAGGATAACAGGCCCACCGTACGAGCAGTACTTC. Amino acids: CSARDRITGPPYEQYF.

V usage is TRBV20-1 and J usage is TRBJ2-5, with D perhaps TRBD1 (6 bases). Germline lookup yields CDR1 DFQATT and CDR2 SNEGSKA (reference sequence). V was clipped by 1 base and J by 2 bases, with 14 bases between them. The CDR3 loop spans 15 amino acids. The CDR3 sequence is CSARGDVGQQETQYF. The CDR3 nucleotides read TGCAGTGCTAGAGGGGATGTCGGACAGCAAGAGACCCAGTACTTC.

The chain carries TRBV20-1 and TRBJ1-2; TRBD1 matches 10 bases. Losses at the gene ends were 5 bases for V and 0 bases for J; bases not matched to a gene: 6. Germline values: CDR1 DFQATT, CDR2 SNEGSKA (reference sequence). There are 15 residues in the CDR3. The CDR3 sequence: CSAPGQGYPNYGYTF. CDR3 sequence (DNA): TGCAGTGCTCCGGGACAGGGGTATCCTAACTATGGCTACACCTTC.

The chain combines TRBV12-3 or TRBV12-4 with TRBJ1-4; D unclear. This CDR3 region has 15 residues. The V gene lost 6 bases and the J gene lost 0 bases, with 11 bases spanning the gap. The CDR3 here is CASSRIQATNEKLFF. The CDR3 coding sequence is TGTGCCAGCAGCAGAATTCAGGCAACTAATGAAAAACTGTTTTTT.

V and J are TRBV6-6 and TRBJ2-2; possibly TRBD2 for D (5 bases). The CDR3 runs to 13 residues. Trimming left V 5 bases short and J 3 bases short, with 7 bases between. Germline V gives CDR1 MNHNY, CDR2 SVGAGI (reference sequence). The CDR3 nucleotides read TGTGCCAGCAGTAGCGGATACACCGGGGAGCTGTTTTTT. The encoded protein is CASSSGYTGELFF.

This sequence joins TRBV20-1 and TRBJ2-5, with 8 positions matching TRBD2. The CDR3 has 14 residues. V dropped 6 bases and J dropped 5; count of bases not matched to a gene: 11. CDR1 and CDR2 (germline): DFQATT, SNEGSKA (reference sequence). CDR3: CSARTGTSLETQYF. CDR3 DNA sequence: TGCAGTGCGAGAACCGGGACTAGTTTGGAGACCCAGTACTTC.

The genes are TRBV2 and TRBJ2-5; D unclear. The CDR3 length is 14 residues. CDR1 is SNHLY, CDR2 FYNNEI, per germline. Trimming took 5 bases from V and 4 from J, leaving 14 bases between them. DNA for the CDR3: TGTGCCAGCAGTCGCAACAGAGCTCCAGAGACCCAGTACTTC. It translates to CASSRNRAPETQYF.

This clonotype was detected many times. V usage is TRBV29-1 and J usage is TRBJ2-5, with 8 bases aligning to TRBD1. The CDR3 has 12 amino acids. Germline-derived CDR1 and CDR2 are SQVTM and ANQGSEA. J gave up 5 bases and V 7 bases, and 6 bases lay outside the gene matches. In DNA form, the CDR3 reads TGCAGCGCCTTGACAGGGGCGGAGACCCAGTACTTC. Translated, it gives CSALTGAETQYF.

The genes are TRBV7-2 and TRBJ2-5; D possibly corresponds to TRBD1 (5 bases). V lost 1 base and J 5 bases, leaving 14 bases between the germline ends. CDR3 size: 15 residues. From germline, CDR1 is SGHTA and CDR2 FQGNSA. This chain's CDR3 is CASSLVGRVQETQYF. In DNA form, the CDR3 reads TGTGCCAGCAGCTTAGTCGGCAGGGTTCAGGAGACCCAGTACTTC.

This clonotype was found a few times. The chain links TRBV10-3 to TRBJ1-6; D is undetermined. CDR1 is ENHRY, CDR2 SYGVKD, per germline. The CDR3 consists of 14 residues. V gave up 3 bases and J gave up 7 bases, with 10 bases separating them. CDR3 sequence reads: CAISEKGSNSPLHF. In nucleotides, the CDR3 is TGTGCCATCAGTGAAAAGGGTTCCAATTCACCCCTCCACTTT.

This clonotype came up a few times. The rearrangement uses TRBV10-3 and TRBJ1-4; weak D call: TRBD1 (6 bases). The germline CDR1 and CDR2 sequences are ENHRY and SYGVKD. CDR3 length equals 13 residues. The V end was cut by 9 bases, the J end by 6 bases, with 14 bases between. The CDR3 loop is CAIKGGADEKLFF. In DNA form, the CDR3 reads TGTGCCATTAAAGGGGGAGCGGATGAAAAACTGTTTTTT.

The rearrangement uses TRBV4-3 and TRBJ1-1; D is undetermined. Looked up from germline, CDR1 is LGHNA and CDR2 is YSLEER. Trimming shortened V by 0 bases and J by 0 bases, and 8 bases separated the two germline ends. The CDR3 covers 15 residues. The CDR3 spells CASSQEGLVNTEAFF. DNA for the CDR3: TGCGCCAGCAGCCAAGAAGGCCTGGTGAACACTGAAGCTTTCTTT.

The chain combines TRBV5-1 with TRBJ2-2; TRBD2 matches at 14 bases. Germline V lookup: CDR1 SGHRS, CDR2 YFSETQ. V shed 4 bases, J shed 7 bases, and the junction held 9 bases outside the gene matches. CDR3 length: 17 amino acids. CDR3 DNA: TGCGCCAGCAGCCCCGGGACTAGCGGGGGTATTATCGGGGAGCTGTTTTTT. It is translated as CASSPGTSGGIIGELFF.

This chain connects TRBV9 to TRBJ1-2; D might be TRBD1 (6 bases). This CDR3 has 15 residues. V shed 3 bases and J shed 7 bases, with 19 bases lying between them. Germline-derived CDR1 and CDR2 are SGDLS and YYNGEE. CDR3 protein: CASSDSWGGEFGYTF. In nucleotides, the CDR3 is TGTGCCAGCAGCGACTCGTGGGGGGGCGAGTTTGGCTACACCTTC.

Only a few counts were recorded for this clonotype. This chain's CDR3 is CASSLGQVFETQYF. The CDR3 DNA sequence: TGCGCCAGCAGCTTGGGCCAGGTTTTTGAGACCCAGTACTTC. The V gene is TRBV5-1, the J gene TRBJ2-5; D not certain. Germline V CDR1 and CDR2: SGHRS, YFSETQ. Deletions cut 0 bases from V and 5 bases from J, with 11 bases between. The CDR3 totals 14 residues.

The chain's CDR3 is CSARLGVGYGYTF. The CDR3 DNA follows: TGCAGTGCTAGGTTAGGGGTTGGCTATGGCTACACCTTC. The chain couples TRBV20-1 to TRBJ1-2, with D perhaps TRBD1 (5 bases). The V and J ends lost 3 bases and 4 bases respectively, with 12 bases between them. The germline V gene has CDR1 DFQATT and CDR2 SNEGSKA (reference sequence). The CDR3 is 13 residues long.

This clonotype has a handful of counts. The chain carries TRBV2 and TRBJ1-2; D is undetermined. This CDR3 contains 14 residues. Germline CDR1 and CDR2: SNHLY and FYNNEI. V was pared by 7 bases and J by 3 bases, with 15 bases between. DNA of the CDR3: TGTGCCAGCACCCCTTCACGGGTGGACTATGGCTACACCTTC. Protein sequence: CASTPSRVDYGYTF. The full variable domain, completed using reference TRBV2 and TRBJ1-2, is EPEVTQTPSHQVTQMGQEVILRCVPISNHLYFYWYRQILGQKVEFLVSFYNNEISEKSEIFDDQFSVERPDGSNFTLKIRSTKLEDSAMYFCASTPSRVDYGYTFGSGTRLTVV.

This clonotype was observed a handful of times. The gene calls are TRBV5-5 and TRBJ1-6; D might be TRBD1 (5 bases). CDR3 length: 14 amino acids. Trimming left V 3 bases short and J 10 bases short, with 14 bases between. Germline assignment: CDR1 SGHKS and CDR2 YYEKEE (reference sequence). In DNA, the CDR3 is TGTGCCAGCAGCTCTCCGGGGGTCGGGTCACCCCTCCACTTT. Amino acid sequence: CASSSPGVGSPLHF.

The DNA for the CDR3 is TGTGCCAGCAGCTCCCACCGGGACATGCTGTACTTC. As protein: CASSSHRDMLYF. The V and J genes are TRBV7-3 and TRBJ2-7, with a possible D match to TRBD1 (6 bases). The V gene's germline CDR1 is SGHTA and CDR2 FQGTGA. Trimming took 4 bases from V and 12 from J, leaving 16 bases between them. The CDR3 length is 12 residues.

V usage is TRBV20-1 and J usage is TRBJ2-1; D may be TRBD2 (6 bases). The germline gives CDR1 DFQATT, CDR2 SNEGSKA (reference sequence). Trimming shortened V by 1 base and J by 3 bases, and 13 bases separated the two germline ends. The CDR3 sequence is 15 residues long. The CDR3 protein is CSARVGGSVYNEQFF. The CDR3 coding sequence is TGCAGTGCTAGAGTGGGAGGATCGGTCTACAATGAGCAGTTCTTC.

The V gene is TRBV5-1, the J gene TRBJ2-5, with 8 bases lining up with TRBD2. CDR1 and CDR2 (germline): SGHRS, YFSETQ. The CDR3 covers 13 residues. V shed 7 bases and J 2 bases; nucleotides not matched to a gene: 4. The DNA of the CDR3 is TGCGCCAGCGCGGGGGGCCCGCAAGAGACCCAGTACTTC. This sequence encodes CASAGGPQETQYF.